A single sample is the source of the 8 T cell receptor beta chains below, sequenced in a study of cytomegalovirus exposure and HLA in healthy donors. PCR amplification relied on 60 Vbeta primers (plus 13 Jbeta primers). Repertoires were generated with immunoSEQ multiplex PCR, while TCRdb's copy carries only in-frame clones and drops some. The sample consists of about 300,000 clones, around 86% of them appearing once. Material: PBMCs. The source is a man between 40 and 49 years old in good health and CMV-seropositive.

V usage is TRBV19 and J usage is TRBJ2-5, with a tentative D call TRBD1 (5 bases). V was shortened by 5 bases and J by 4 bases, with 14 bases between the two germline ends. There are 14 residues in the CDR3. CDR1 LNHDA and CDR2 SQIVND come from the germline V gene (reference sequence). The chain's CDR3 is CASSGASRVETQYF. CDR3 bases: TGTGCCAGTAGTGGGGCCTCAAGGGTAGAGACCCAGTACTTC.

V is TRBV13 and J is TRBJ2-1, with 16 bases fitting TRBD2. CDR1 is PRHDT and CDR2 is FYEKMQ in the germline V gene (reference sequence). Trimming at V came to 5 bases and at J to 7 bases, leaving 5 bases not matched to a gene. The CDR3 length is 16 residues. In nucleotides, the CDR3 is TGTGCCAGCAGCCGGGGACTAGCGGGAGGGCGTAATGAGCAGTTCTTC. It encodes CASSRGLAGGRNEQFF.

This chain links TRBV7-9 with TRBJ2-5, with 10 bases aligning to TRBD2. J gave up 1 base and V 1 base, and 12 bases lay outside the gene matches. The CDR3 totals 19 residues. In germline, CDR1 is SEHNR, CDR2 FQNEAQ (reference sequence). In DNA form, the CDR3 reads TGTGCCAGCAGCTTAGGCACCCTAGCGGGAGTTGGGGGCCAAGAGACCCAGTACTTC. It is translated as CASSLGTLAGVGGQETQYF.

The rearrangement uses TRBV18 and TRBJ2-5; 7 nucleotides align to TRBD1. CDR1 is KGHSH, CDR2 LQKENI, per germline. The CDR3 is made up of 15 amino acids. The J segment lost 5 bases and the V segment lost 0 bases, leaving 6 bases of the junction unmatched. CDR3 bases: TGTGCCAGCTCACCACCGGAAGGGGGCGCGGAGACCCAGTACTTC. It yields the protein CASSPPEGGAETQYF.

In regard to this clone: Mismatch with germline at one junction end may stem from a read error. V and J are TRBV7-9 and TRBJ1-2; D is possibly TRBD1 (6 bases). Germline lookup yields CDR1 SEHNR and CDR2 FQNEAQ (reference sequence). CDR3 length: 14 amino acids. CDR3 region: CSSTIRGAISDYTF. The CDR3 nucleotides are TGTTCCAGCACCATCCGGGGGGCGATTAGTGACTACACCTTC.

The chain has TRBV19 and TRBJ2-2, with TRBD1 identical over 11 bases. J gave up 4 bases and V 4 bases, and 8 bases lay outside the gene matches. CDR1 and CDR2 from the germline V gene are LNHDA and SQIVND (reference sequence). The CDR3 is made up of 17 amino acids. CDR3 loop: CASSTPGQGALTGELFF. As DNA, the CDR3 is TGTGCCAGTAGTACCCCAGGACAGGGGGCTCTCACCGGGGAGCTGTTTTTT.

This sequence joins TRBV9 and TRBJ2-2; TRBD2 agrees at 13 bases. Germline V CDR1 and CDR2: SGDLS, YYNGEE. V lost 4 bases and J lost 4; bases outside the gene matches: 7. The CDR3 is 17 amino acids. DNA of the CDR3: TGTGCCAGCAGCTTACTAGCGGGAGGGCCTATCACCGGGGAGCTGTTTTTT. Translated: CASSLLAGGPITGELFF.

As concerns this clone: The junction and the germline gene differ at one end; a read error may be behind it. The chain uses TRBV7-9 and TRBJ1-1; 7 bases agree with TRBD1. CDR1 is SEHNR, CDR2 FQNEAQ, per germline (reference sequence). CDR3 length equals 16 residues. The CDR3 is CSSSSLKEGANTEAFF. Here the CDR3 DNA reads TGTTCCAGCAGCTCGCTGAAGGAGGGGGCGAACACTGAAGCTTTCTTT.